The clone carrying this T cell receptor beta chain came up many times. Its specificity is not known. The TCR alpha and TCR beta cDNA libraries, bearing sample barcodes and UMIs, were generated by 5'RACE using constant-segment primers. TCRdb independently ran MiXCR on the 5' RACE reads; one entry per CDR3 protein. The sample lists under 300,000 distinct CDR3 sequences; around a tenth were seen once. This specimen comes from a study of T-cell memory formation after mild COVID-19. Findings and limits, study-wide: Day 15 to 85 contracting clones showed balanced CD4/CD8; day 15 to 37 expanders favored CD4+. Second-wave clones with a day 37 peak had unconfirmed SARS-CoV-2 specificity.

Sequencing was done on a sample of PBMCs or a T cell subset sorted from them (not recorded which). The receptor comes from a man younger than 35 who had mild COVID-19 (a few samples of this study predate the infection). Cell type and time point are not known.

This CDR3 reads CASSLSQGGNIQYF. In DNA form, the CDR3 reads TGTGCCAGCAGCTTAAGCCAGGGCGGAAACATTCAGTACTTC. The V and J genes are TRBV7-2 and TRBJ2-4; a weak D match, TRBD1 (5 bases). The germline gives CDR1 SGHTA, CDR2 FQGNSA. V was clipped by 2 bases and J by 6 bases, with 11 bases between them. The CDR3 is 14 amino acids.